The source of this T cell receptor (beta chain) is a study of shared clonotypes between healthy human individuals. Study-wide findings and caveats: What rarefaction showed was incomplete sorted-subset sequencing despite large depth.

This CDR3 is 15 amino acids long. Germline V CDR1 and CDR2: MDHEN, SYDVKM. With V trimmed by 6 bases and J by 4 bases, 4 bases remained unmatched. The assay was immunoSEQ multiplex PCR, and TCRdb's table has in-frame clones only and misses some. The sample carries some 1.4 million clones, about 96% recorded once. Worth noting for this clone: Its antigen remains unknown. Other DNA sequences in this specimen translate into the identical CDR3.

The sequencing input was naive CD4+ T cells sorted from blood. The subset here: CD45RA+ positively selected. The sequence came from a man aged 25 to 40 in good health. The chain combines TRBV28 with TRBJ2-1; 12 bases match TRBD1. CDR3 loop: CASSSGQGAYNEQFF. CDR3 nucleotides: TGTGCCAGCAGCTCGGGACAGGGGGCGTACAATGAGCAGTTCTTC.